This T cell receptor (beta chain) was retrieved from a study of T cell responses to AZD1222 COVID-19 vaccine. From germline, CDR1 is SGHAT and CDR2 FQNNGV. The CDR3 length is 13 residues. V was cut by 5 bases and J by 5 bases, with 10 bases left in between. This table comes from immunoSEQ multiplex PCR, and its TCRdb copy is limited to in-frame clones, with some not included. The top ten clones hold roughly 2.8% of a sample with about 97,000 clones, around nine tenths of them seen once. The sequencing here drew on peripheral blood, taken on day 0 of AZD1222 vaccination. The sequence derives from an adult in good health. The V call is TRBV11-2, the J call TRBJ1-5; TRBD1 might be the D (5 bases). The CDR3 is CASSTWDDQPQHF. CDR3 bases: TGTGCCAGCAGCACCTGGGACGATCAGCCCCAGCATTTT.